The 15 T cell receptor beta chains below all came from one sample that was sequenced in a study of blood T cell repertoires in COVID-19. Generated by immunoSEQ multiplex PCR, the TCRdb table keeps only in-frame clones and is missing some. The table includes 77,000 or so clones, around 74% detected once. The sequenced sample consisted of peripheral blood. The receptors were sampled from a human donor with acute or convalescent COVID-19. The donor label of this sample is uncertain.

The chain carries TRBV6-1 and TRBJ1-6; D remains ambiguous. The CDR3 is 13 residues long. Germline loops: CDR1 MNHNS, CDR2 SASEGT. V was pared by 1 base and J by 7 bases, with 5 bases between. The CDR3 is CASSEVENSPLHF. The CDR3 bases are TGTGCCAGCAGTGAAGTCGAGAATTCACCCCTCCACTTT.

This clone appeared a few times. The V and J genes are TRBV18 and TRBJ2-1, with D possibly TRBD2 on 6 matching bases. Germline V gene sequence: CDR1 KGHSH, CDR2 LQKENI. The CDR3 sequence is 13 residues long. The V gene lost 3 bases and the J gene lost 8 bases, with 11 bases spanning the gap. CDR3 sequence reads: CASSPRGNDEQFF. The DNA for the CDR3 is TGTGCCAGCTCACCTCGCGGGAACGATGAGCAGTTCTTC.

A few counts support this clone. CDR3 nucleotide sequence: TGTGCCAGCAGCCCATCGGGACTAGCGGCCTACGAGCAGTACTTC. Translation gives CASSPSGLAAYEQYF. V usage is TRBV4-2 and J usage is TRBJ2-7; 11 nucleotides agree with TRBD2. This CDR3 has 15 amino acids. V dropped 4 bases and J dropped 2; count of bases not matched to a gene: 4. Germline CDR1 reads LGHNA; CDR2 reads YNFKEQ.

The chain carries TRBV25-1 and TRBJ2-2, with D perhaps TRBD1 (5 bases). Germline-derived CDR1 and CDR2 are MGHDK and SYGVNS. Trimming took 9 bases from V and 4 from J, leaving 21 bases between them. There are 16 residues in the CDR3. This CDR3 reads CARTRQRTTGTGELFF. The DNA for the CDR3 is TGTGCCAGAACGAGACAGAGGACAACGGGCACCGGGGAGCTGTTTTTT.

This chain joins TRBV30 and TRBJ2-6, with D perhaps matching TRBD1 (5 bases). Germline assignment: CDR1 GTSNPN and CDR2 SVGIG (reference sequence). V was shortened by 4 bases and J by 0 bases, with 16 bases between the two germline ends. The CDR3 sequence is 17 residues long. CDR3 sequence: CAWTPWGPSSGANVLTF. Here the CDR3 DNA reads TGTGCCTGGACGCCTTGGGGCCCCAGCTCTGGGGCCAACGTCCTGACTTTC.

This clone was counted only a few times. The chain couples TRBV5-1 to TRBJ1-4; 10 bases align to TRBD1. Germline CDR1 is SGHRS and CDR2 is YFSETQ. The CDR3 is 15 residues long. Trimming cost V 4 bases and J 10 bases; bases outside gene matches: 10. In nucleotides, the CDR3 is TGCGCCAGCAGCCTAGCGGGACAGGGGCAAGGAAAACTGTTTTTT. Translating it yields CASSLAGQGQGKLFF.

V and J are TRBV11-2 and TRBJ2-7; 9 nucleotides match TRBD1. Germline CDR1 and CDR2: SGHAT and FQNNGV. V was clipped by 1 base and J by 2 bases; unmatched bases: 3. This CDR3 is built from 15 residues. The CDR3, as DNA: TGTGCCAGCAGCTTAGGGACAGGGGTTCCCTACGAGCAGTACTTC. It specifies CASSLGTGVPYEQYF.

The chain employs TRBV5-1 and TRBJ2-1; TRBD1 matches at 9 bases. The V segment lost 4 bases and the J segment 10 bases; nucleotides outside the gene matches: 3. Germline assignment: CDR1 SGHRS and CDR2 YFSETQ. The CDR3 runs 12 residues. CDR3 loop: CASSKDRGEQFF. DNA for the CDR3: TGCGCCAGCAGCAAGGACAGGGGCGAGCAGTTCTTC.

The genes are TRBV28 and TRBJ1-1; perhaps TRBD1 as D (5 bases). This CDR3 spans 14 amino acids. Germline V lookup: CDR1 MDHEN, CDR2 SYDVKM. V lost 8 bases and J lost 4, with 17 bases in between. In DNA, the CDR3 is TGTGCCAGCCCTAAACCCGGAAGGGGCACTGAAGCTTTCTTT. Translation gives CASPKPGRGTEAFF.

This chain uses TRBV5-1 with TRBJ2-1, with D tentatively TRBD1 (8 bases). This CDR3 comprises 15 residues. V shed 2 bases and J shed 3 bases, with 12 bases lying between them. Looked up from germline, CDR1 is SGHRS and CDR2 is YFSETQ. CDR3 bases: TGCGCCAGCAGCTTTACAGGGGGGGACTACAATGAGCAGTTCTTC. Translation gives CASSFTGGDYNEQFF.

The chain is built from TRBV2 and TRBJ1-5, with D perhaps matching TRBD1 (6 bases). V lost 7 bases and J lost 8, with 27 bases in between. CDR1 and CDR2 (germline): SNHLY, FYNNEI. This CDR3 contains 17 residues. The CDR3 sequence: CASKFGRGRGLLEPQHF. In DNA form, the CDR3 reads TGTGCCAGCAAGTTCGGGAGGGGCAGGGGATTATTGGAGCCCCAGCATTTT.

This sequence joins TRBV4-3 and TRBJ1-2, with D possibly matching TRBD1 (6 bases). The CDR3 loop spans 14 amino acids. Germline CDR1 is LGHNA and CDR2 is YSLEER. V dropped 0 bases and J dropped 3 bases, with 8 bases sitting between them. The CDR3 DNA follows: TGCGCCAGCAGCCAAGATCAGGGGCACTATGGCTACACCTTC. Translating gives CASSQDQGHYGYTF.

This clone was detected only a few times. DNA for the CDR3: TGCGCCAGCACCTGGACTCGGGGGAATGAGCAGTTCTTC. Translation gives CASTWTRGNEQFF. The chain carries TRBV5-1 and TRBJ2-1, with D perhaps matching TRBD2 (6 bases). The V and J ends lost 6 bases and 7 bases respectively, with 14 bases between them. Germline CDR1 is SGHRS and CDR2 is YFSETQ. The CDR3 loop spans 13 amino acids.

The rearrangement links TRBV11-2 to TRBJ1-2; perhaps TRBD1 as D (6 bases). Trimming shortened V by 2 bases and J by 8 bases, and 18 bases separated the two germline ends. This CDR3 is 15 amino acids long. Germline CDR1 is SGHAT and CDR2 is FQNNGV. CDR3 bases: TGTGCCAGCAGCTTACTACGCCTACAAGGGGGAGGCTACACCTTC. Protein product: CASSLLRLQGGGYTF.

The chain is built from TRBV28 and TRBJ1-1; 8 bases agree with TRBD1. The V gene end was trimmed by 6 bases and the J gene end by 5 bases; junction bases not matched to a gene: 11. Germline V lookup: CDR1 MDHEN, CDR2 SYDVKM. The CDR3 consists of 15 residues. In DNA form, the CDR3 reads TGTGCCAGCAGACTACCTTCAGGGGGCAGGACTGAAGCTTTCTTT. Protein sequence: CASRLPSGGRTEAFF.